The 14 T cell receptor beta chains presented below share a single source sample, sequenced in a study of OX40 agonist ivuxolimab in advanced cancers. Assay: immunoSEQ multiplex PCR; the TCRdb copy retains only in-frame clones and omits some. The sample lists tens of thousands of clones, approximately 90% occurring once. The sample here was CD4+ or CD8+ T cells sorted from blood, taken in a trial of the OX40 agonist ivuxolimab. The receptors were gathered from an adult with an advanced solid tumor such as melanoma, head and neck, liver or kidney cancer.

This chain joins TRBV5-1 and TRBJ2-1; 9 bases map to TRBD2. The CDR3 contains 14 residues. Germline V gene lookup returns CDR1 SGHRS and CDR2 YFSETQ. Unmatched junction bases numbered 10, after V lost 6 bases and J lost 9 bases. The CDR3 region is CASKGLAGPTEQFF. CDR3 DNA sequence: TGCGCCAGCAAAGGGCTAGCGGGACCCACTGAGCAGTTCTTC.

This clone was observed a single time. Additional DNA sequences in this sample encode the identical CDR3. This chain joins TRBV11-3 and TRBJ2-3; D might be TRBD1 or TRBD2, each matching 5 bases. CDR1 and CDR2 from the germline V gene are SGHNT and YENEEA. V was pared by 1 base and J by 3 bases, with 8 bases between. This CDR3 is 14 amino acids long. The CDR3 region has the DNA TGTGCCAGCAGCTTAGGGGGGTCTACAGATACGCAGTATTTT. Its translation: CASSLGGSTDTQYF.

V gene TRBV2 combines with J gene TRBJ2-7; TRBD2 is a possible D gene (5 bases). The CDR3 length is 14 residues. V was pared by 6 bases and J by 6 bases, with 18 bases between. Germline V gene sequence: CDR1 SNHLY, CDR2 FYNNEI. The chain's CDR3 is CASSYARAAGEQYF. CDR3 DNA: TGTGCCAGCAGCTATGCTAGAGCGGCGGGCGAGCAGTACTTC.

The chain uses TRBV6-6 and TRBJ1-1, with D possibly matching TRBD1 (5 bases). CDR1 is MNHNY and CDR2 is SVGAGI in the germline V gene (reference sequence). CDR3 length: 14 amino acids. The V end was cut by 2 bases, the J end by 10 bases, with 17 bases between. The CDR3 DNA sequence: TGTGCCAGCAGTTACGGGGGGATCCCTTCAGGAGCTTTCTTT. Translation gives CASSYGGIPSGAFF.

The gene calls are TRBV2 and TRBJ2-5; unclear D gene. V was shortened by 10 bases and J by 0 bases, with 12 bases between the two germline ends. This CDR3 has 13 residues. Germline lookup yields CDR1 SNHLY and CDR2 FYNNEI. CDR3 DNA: TGTGCCAACAGCTGGGGTAACCAAGAGACCCAGTACTTC. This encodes CANSWGNQETQYF.

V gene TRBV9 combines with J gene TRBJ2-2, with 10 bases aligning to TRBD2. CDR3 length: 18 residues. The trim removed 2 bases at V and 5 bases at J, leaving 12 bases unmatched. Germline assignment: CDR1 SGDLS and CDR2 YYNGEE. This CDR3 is CASSVGLAGVRGTGELFF. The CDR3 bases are TGTGCCAGCAGCGTCGGCCTAGCGGGAGTAAGAGGTACCGGGGAGCTGTTTTTT.

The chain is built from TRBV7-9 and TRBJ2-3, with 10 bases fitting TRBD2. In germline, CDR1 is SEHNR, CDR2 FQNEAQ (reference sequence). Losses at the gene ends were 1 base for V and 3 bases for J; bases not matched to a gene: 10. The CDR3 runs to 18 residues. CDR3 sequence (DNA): TGTGCCAGCAGCTTAGTTCTAGCGGGAGCACCCGGGACAGATACGCAGTATTTT. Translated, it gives CASSLVLAGAPGTDTQYF.

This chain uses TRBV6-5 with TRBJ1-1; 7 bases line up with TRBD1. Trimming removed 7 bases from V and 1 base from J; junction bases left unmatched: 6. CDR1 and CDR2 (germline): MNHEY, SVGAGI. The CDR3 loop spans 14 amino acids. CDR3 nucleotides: TGTGCCAGCAAGGAGGGACAGTCGAACACTGAAGCTTTCTTT. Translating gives CASKEGQSNTEAFF.

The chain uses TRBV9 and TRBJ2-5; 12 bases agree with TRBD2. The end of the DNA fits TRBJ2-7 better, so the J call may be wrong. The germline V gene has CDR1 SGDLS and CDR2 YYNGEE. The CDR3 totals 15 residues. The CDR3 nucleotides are TGTGCCAGCAGCGTAGCTAGCGGGAGGGCCAACGAGCAGTACTTC. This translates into CASSVASGRANEQYF.

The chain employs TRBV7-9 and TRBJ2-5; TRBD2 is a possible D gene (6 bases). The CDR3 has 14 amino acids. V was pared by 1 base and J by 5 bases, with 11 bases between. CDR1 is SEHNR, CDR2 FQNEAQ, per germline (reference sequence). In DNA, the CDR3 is TGTGCCAGCAGCTTAGGTCTAGCGCCGGAGACCCAGTACTTC. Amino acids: CASSLGLAPETQYF.

Here the CDR3 reads CASSSGRAEGYGYTF. The CDR3 region has the DNA TGTGCCAGCAGCTCAGGGCGGGCTGAAGGCTATGGCTACACCTTC. The V and J genes are TRBV7-2 and TRBJ1-2; D may be TRBD1 (5 bases). The length of the CDR3 is 15 residues. Germline CDR1 SGHTA, CDR2 FQGNSA. V lost 4 bases and J lost 4, with 16 bases in between.

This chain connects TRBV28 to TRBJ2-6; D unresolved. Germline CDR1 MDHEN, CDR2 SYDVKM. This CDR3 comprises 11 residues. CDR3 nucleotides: TGTCCCCGATCTGGGGCCAACGTCCTGACTTTC. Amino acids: CPRSGANVLTF.

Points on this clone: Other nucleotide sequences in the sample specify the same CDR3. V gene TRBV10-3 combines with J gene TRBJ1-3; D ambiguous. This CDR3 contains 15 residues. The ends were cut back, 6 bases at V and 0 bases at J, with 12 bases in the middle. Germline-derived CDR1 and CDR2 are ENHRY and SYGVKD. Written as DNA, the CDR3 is TGTGCCATCAGCGATGGAGGCCTCTCTGGAAACACCATATATTTT. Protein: CAISDGGLSGNTIYF.

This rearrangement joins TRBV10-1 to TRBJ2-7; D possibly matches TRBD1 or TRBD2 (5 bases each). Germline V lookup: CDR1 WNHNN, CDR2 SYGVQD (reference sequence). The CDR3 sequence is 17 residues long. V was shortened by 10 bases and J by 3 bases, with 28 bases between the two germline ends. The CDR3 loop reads CAKQGSGSGRVLYEQYF. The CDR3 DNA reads TGCGCCAAGCAAGGGTCGGGGAGCGGCAGGGTTCTCTACGAGCAGTACTTC.